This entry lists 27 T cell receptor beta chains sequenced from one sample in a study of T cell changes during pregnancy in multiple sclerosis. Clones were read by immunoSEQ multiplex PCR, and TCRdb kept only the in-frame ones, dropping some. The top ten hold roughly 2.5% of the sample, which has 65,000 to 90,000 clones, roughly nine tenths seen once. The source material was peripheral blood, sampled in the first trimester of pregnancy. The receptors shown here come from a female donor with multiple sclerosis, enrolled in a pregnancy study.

The CDR3 DNA reads as TGTGCCAGCAGCCCCCTTAGCGGGAGGAAAGAGACCCAGTACTTC. This gives the protein CASSPLSGRKETQYF. The chain combines TRBV7-2 with TRBJ2-5, with 10 bases aligning to TRBD2. Germline CDR1 reads SGHTA; CDR2 reads FQGNSA. The CDR3 contains 15 residues. V gave up 5 bases and J gave up 3 bases; unmatched junction bases: 6.

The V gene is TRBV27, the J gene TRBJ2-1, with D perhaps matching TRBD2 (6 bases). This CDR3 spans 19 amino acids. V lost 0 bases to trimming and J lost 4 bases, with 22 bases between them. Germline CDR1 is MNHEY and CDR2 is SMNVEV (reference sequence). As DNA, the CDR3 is TGTGCCAGCAGTTTATCTCTCAGCGGGTTGAGCCGGCGATACAATGAGCAGTTCTTC. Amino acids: CASSLSLSGLSRRYNEQFF.

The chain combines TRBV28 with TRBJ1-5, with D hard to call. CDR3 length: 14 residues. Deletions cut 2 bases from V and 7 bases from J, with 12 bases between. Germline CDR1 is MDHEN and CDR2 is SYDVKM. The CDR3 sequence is CASSLAGSRQPQHF. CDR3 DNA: TGTGCCAGCAGTTTAGCGGGCTCTCGACAGCCCCAGCATTTT.

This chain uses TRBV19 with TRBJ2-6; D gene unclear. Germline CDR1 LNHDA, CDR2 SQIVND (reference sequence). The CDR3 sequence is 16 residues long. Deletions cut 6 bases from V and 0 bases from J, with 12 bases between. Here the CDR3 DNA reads TGTGCCAGTAGCGCAGAAGTATTCTCTGGGGCCAACGTCCTGACTTTC. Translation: CASSAEVFSGANVLTF.

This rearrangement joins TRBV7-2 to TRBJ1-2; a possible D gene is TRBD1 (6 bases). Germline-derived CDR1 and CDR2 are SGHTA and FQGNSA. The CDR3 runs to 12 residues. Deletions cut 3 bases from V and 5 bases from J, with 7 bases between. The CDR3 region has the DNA TGTGCCAGCAGCTTCGGGACATATGGCTACACCTTC. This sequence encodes CASSFGTYGYTF.

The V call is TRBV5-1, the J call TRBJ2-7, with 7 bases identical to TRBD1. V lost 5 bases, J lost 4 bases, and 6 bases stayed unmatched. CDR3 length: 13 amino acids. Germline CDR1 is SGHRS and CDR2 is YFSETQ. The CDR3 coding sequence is TGCGCCAGCAGTTCCCAACAGGGGTACGAGCAGTACTTC. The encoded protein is CASSSQQGYEQYF. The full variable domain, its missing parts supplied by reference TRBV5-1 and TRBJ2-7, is KAGVTQTPRYLIKTRGQQVTLSCSPISGHRSVSWYQQTPGQGLQFLFEYFSETQRNKGNFPGRFSGRQFSNSRSEMNVSTLELGDSALYLCASSSQQGYEQYFGPGTRLTVT.

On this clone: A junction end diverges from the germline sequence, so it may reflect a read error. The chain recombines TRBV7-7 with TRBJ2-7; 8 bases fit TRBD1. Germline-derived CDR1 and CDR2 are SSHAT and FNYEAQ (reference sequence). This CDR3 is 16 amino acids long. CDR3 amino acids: CASSSRQGTGSYEQYF. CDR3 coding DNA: TGTGCTAGCAGCAGTCGACAGGGGACAGGCTCCTACGAGCAGTACTTC.

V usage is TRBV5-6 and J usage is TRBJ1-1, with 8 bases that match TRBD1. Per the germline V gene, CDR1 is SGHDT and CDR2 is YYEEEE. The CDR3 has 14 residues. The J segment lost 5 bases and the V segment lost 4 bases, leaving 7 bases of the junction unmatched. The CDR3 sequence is CASSLTGVGTEAFF. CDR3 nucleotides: TGTGCCAGCAGCCTGACAGGGGTTGGTACTGAAGCTTTCTTT.

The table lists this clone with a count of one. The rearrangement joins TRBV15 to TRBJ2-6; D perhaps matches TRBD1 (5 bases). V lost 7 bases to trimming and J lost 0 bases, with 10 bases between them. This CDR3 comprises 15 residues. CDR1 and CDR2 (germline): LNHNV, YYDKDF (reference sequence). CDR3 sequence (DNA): TGTGCCACCACCGACAGCTACTCTGGGGCCAACGTCCTGACTTTC. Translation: CATTDSYSGANVLTF.

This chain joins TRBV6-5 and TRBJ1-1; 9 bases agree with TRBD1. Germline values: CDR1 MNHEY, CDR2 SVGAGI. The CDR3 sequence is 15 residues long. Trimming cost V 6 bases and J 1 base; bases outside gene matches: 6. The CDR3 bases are TGTGCCAGCAGATCAACAGGGGGCTGGAACACTGAAGCTTTCTTT. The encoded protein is CASRSTGGWNTEAFF.

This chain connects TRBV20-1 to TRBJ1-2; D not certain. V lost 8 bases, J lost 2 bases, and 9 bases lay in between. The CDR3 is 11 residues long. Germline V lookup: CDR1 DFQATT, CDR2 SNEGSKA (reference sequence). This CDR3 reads CSITQNYGYTF. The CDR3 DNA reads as TGCAGTATAACACAGAACTATGGCTACACCTTC.

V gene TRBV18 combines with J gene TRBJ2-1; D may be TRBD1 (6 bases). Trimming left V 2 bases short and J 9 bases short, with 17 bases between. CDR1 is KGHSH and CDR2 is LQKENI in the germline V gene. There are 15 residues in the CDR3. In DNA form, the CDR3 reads TGTGCCAGCTCACCAGACGGACAGCCCAACGGTGAGCAGTTCTTC. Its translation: CASSPDGQPNGEQFF.

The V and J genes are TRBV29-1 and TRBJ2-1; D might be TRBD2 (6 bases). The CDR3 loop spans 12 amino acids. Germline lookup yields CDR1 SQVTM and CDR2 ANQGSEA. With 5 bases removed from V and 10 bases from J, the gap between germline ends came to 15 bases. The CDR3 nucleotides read TGCAGCGTTTTAATTACTAGCCACGAGCAGTTCTTC. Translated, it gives CSVLITSHEQFF.

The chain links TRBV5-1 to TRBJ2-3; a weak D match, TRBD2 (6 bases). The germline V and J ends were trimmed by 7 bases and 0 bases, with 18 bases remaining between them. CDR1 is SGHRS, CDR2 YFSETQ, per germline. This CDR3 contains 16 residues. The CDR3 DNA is TGCGCCAGCCGTCTTCGATCGGGGACTAGCACAGATACGCAGTATTTT. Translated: CASRLRSGTSTDTQYF.

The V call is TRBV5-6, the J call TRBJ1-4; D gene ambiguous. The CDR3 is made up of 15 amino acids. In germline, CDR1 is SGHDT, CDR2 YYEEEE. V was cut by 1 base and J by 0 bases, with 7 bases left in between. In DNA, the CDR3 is TGTGCCAGCAGCTTGATCAGATCAACTAATGAAAAACTGTTTTTT. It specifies CASSLIRSTNEKLFF. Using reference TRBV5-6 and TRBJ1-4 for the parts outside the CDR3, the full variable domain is DAGVTQSPTHLIKTRGQQVTLRCSPKSGHDTVSWYQQALGQGPQFIFQYYEEEERQRGNFPDRFSGHQFPNYSSELNVNALLLGDSALYLCASSLIRSTNEKLFFGSGTQLSVL.

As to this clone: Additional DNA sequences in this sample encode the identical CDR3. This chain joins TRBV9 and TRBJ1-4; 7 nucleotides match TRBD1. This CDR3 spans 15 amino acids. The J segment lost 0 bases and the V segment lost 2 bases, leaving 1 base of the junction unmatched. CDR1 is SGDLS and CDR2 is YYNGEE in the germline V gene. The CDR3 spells CASSVGTATNEKLFF. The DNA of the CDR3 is TGTGCCAGCAGCGTTGGGACAGCAACTAATGAAAAACTGTTTTTT.

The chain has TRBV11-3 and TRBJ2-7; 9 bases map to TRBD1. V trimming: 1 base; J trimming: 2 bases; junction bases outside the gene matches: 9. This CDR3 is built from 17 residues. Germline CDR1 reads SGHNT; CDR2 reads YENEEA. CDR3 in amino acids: CASSLGAGTGRTYEQYF. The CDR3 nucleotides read TGTGCCAGCAGCTTAGGGGCTGGGACAGGGAGGACCTACGAGCAGTACTTC.

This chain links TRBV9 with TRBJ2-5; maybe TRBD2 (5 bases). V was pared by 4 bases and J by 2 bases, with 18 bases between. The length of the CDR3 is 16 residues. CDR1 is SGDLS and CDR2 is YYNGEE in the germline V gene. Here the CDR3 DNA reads TGTGCCAGCAGCCCCCATTCCGCGGGCTGGCAAGAGACCCAGTACTTC. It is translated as CASSPHSAGWQETQYF.

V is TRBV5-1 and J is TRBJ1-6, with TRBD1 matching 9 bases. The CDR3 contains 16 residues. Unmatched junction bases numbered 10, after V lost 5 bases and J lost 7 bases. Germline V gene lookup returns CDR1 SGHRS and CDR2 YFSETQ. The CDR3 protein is CASRKFPGQGNSPLHF. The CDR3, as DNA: TGCGCCAGCAGAAAATTTCCGGGACAGGGAAATTCACCCCTCCACTTT.

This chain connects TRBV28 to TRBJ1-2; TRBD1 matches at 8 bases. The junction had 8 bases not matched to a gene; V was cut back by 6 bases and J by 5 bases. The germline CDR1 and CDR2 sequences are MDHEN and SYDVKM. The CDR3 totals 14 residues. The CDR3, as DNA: TGTGCCAGCAGGGGACAGGAAGTTCGGTATGGCTACACCTTC. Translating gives CASRGQEVRYGYTF.

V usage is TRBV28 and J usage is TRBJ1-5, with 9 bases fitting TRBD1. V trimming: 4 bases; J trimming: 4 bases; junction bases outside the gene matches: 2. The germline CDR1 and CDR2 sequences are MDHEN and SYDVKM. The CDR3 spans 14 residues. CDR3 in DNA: TGTGCCAGCAGTTCTGGGACAGGGAATCAGCCCCAGCATTTT. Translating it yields CASSSGTGNQPQHF. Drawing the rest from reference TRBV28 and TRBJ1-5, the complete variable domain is DVKVTQSSRYLVKRTGEKVFLECVQDMDHENMFWYRQDPGLGLRLIYFSYDVKMKEKGDIPEGYSVSREKKERFSLILESASTNQTSMYLCASSSGTGNQPQHFGDGTRLSIL.

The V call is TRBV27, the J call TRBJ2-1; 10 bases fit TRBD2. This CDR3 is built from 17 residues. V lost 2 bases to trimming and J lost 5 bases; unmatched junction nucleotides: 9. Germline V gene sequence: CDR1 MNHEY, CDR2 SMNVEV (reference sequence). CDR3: CASSLTFRLAGNNEQFF. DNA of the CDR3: TGTGCCAGCAGTTTAACTTTCCGACTAGCGGGCAACAATGAGCAGTTCTTC.

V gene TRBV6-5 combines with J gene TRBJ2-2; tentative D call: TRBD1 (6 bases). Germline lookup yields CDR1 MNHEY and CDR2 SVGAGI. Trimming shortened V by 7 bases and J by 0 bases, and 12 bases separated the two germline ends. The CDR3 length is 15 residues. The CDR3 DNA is TGTGCCAGCAAAAGACAGGAGACGAACACCGGGGAGCTGTTTTTT. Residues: CASKRQETNTGELFF.

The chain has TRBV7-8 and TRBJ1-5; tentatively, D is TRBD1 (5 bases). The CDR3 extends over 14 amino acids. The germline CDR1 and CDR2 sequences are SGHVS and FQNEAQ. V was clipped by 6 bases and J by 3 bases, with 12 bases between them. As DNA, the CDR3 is TGTGCCAGCAGTCCAAGACAGACCAATCAGCCCCAGCATTTT. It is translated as CASSPRQTNQPQHF. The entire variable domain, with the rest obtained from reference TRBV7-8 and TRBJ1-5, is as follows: GAGVSQSPRYKVAKRGQDVALRCDPISGHVSLFWYQQALGQGPEFLTYFQNEAQLDKSGLPSDRFFAERPEGSVSTLKIQRTQQEDSAVYLCASSPRQTNQPQHFGDGTRLSIL.

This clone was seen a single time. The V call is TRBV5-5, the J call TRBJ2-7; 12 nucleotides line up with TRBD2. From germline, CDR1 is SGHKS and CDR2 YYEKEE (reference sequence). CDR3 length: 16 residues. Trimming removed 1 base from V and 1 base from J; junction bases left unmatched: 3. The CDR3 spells CASSLQGTSGSYEQYF. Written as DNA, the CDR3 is TGTGCCAGCAGCTTGCAGGGGACTAGCGGGTCCTACGAGCAGTACTTC.

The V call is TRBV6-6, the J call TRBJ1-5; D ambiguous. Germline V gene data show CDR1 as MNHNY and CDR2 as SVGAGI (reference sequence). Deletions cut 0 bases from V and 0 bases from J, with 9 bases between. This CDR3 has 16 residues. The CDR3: CASSYSTGYSNQPQHF. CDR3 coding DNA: TGTGCCAGCAGTTACTCGACTGGATATAGCAATCAGCCCCAGCATTTT.

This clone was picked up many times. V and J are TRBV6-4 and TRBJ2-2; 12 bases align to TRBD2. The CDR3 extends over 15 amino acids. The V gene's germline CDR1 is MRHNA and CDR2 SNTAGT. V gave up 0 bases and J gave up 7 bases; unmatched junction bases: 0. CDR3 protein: CASSDSTSGSGELFF. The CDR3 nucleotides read TGTGCCAGCAGTGACTCGACTAGCGGGAGCGGGGAGCTGTTTTTT.